This record covers a single TCR beta chain. Its binding antigen is unknown. Base qualities are not recorded, but no much larger clone differs from it by a single base. This sample stems from a study of blood T cell repertoires in COVID-19 (dated by TCRdb to the early 2020s). Background for the entire study: Collaborator samples came from the United States, Italy and Spain and covered acute and convalescent phases of COVID-19. Where HLA class I and class II types were available, the types were taken from metadata supplied by the sample provider, not from assay-based typing. The sample metadata nearly always contained a de-identified subject ID, COVID-19 status, age in years and sex. Samples came from the ongoing ImmuneRACE study (first 160 participants) plus 1,254 subjects from 6 global collaborators. The dataset comprised deeply sampled blood TCRbeta repertoires from subjects exposed to, actively infected with, or recovered from COVID-19. The repertoires were released in a freely available public database intended as a resource for research on the immune response to SARS-CoV-2. The prospective study material was composed of cDNA or gDNA derived from T cells, B-cell-depleted T cells, or PBMCs. What the authors observed across the whole study: Clinical and demographic metadata were provided uncurated, with the amount varying by source and participant.

TCRbeta CDR3 regions were amplified from genomic DNA by means of the immunoSEQ Assay, a bias-controlled multiplex PCR. On the study's bioinformatics: The number of nucleated cells in each sample was estimated from the amplification of reference gene primers within the assay. To quantify the absolute abundance of each unique TCRbeta CDR3 rearrangement, sequence reads were collapsed and filtered. For each sample, productive Simpson clonality was calculated as the square root of Simpson's diversity index across productive rearrangements. TCRdb took this table from immuneACCESS and kept in-frame rearrangements with V and J called. Such tables lack part of the clones; where checked against another copy, unresolved V genes explain under half of the gap, and the rest is unexplained. V and J calls and clone size are given by that table; D and trimming were obtained from the DNA. This sample lists roughly 150,000 clones; around 81% were detected once. Roughly 8.1% of the sample rests with the top ten.

In Seattle, one collaborating source enrolled patients while the infection was active and tracked those patients longitudinally over the course of disease. Whole blood was collected in K2EDTA tubes by collaborating institutions according to the institutions' own protocols. Collaborator samples were shipped for TCRbeta analysis as frozen whole blood, isolated PBMCs, or DNA extracted from either sample type. Cut back by 0 bases and 1 base, the V and J ends lie 12 bases apart. From cysteine to phenylalanine, the CDR3 is 16 amino acids long. Just CDR3 DNA is preserved here, 48 bases in frame from base 1. Looking up the germline V gene yields CDR1 MNHEY and CDR2 SVGAGI.

The V and J segments used are TRBV6-5 and TRBJ2-5; TRBD2 is a possible D gene, resting on 7 matching bases. The sequencing sample was made of peripheral blood. The source of this sequence is a woman of 80 years or more with COVID-19, enrolled during active disease. The nucleotide sequence is given as TGTGCCAGCAGTTACTCGGGCGGGGGCATCCAAGAGACCCAGTACTTC. Its translation reads: CASSYSGGGIQETQYF.